The present T cell receptor beta chain was sequenced within a study of blood T cell repertoires in COVID-19. Turning to the study itself: Sample material is recorded as cDNA or gDNA derived from T cells, B-cell-depleted T cells, or PBMCs.

This table comes from immunoSEQ multiplex PCR, and its TCRdb copy is limited to in-frame clones, with some not included. The table includes 220,000 or so clones, 84% detected once. Germline CDR1 and CDR2: SGHTA and FQGNSA. The CDR3 contains 13 residues. The germline V and J ends were trimmed by 0 bases and 7 bases, with 9 bases remaining between them. The chain is built from TRBV7-2 and TRBJ2-5; the D gene is possibly TRBD2 (6 bases). The sequence derives from a woman aged 40 to 50 who had recovered from COVID-19. Sequenced sample: PBMCs or T cells enriched from blood (not recorded which). CDR3 loop: CASSLASGGTQYF. CDR3 in DNA: TGTGCCAGCAGCTTAGCTAGCGGAGGGACCCAGTACTTC.